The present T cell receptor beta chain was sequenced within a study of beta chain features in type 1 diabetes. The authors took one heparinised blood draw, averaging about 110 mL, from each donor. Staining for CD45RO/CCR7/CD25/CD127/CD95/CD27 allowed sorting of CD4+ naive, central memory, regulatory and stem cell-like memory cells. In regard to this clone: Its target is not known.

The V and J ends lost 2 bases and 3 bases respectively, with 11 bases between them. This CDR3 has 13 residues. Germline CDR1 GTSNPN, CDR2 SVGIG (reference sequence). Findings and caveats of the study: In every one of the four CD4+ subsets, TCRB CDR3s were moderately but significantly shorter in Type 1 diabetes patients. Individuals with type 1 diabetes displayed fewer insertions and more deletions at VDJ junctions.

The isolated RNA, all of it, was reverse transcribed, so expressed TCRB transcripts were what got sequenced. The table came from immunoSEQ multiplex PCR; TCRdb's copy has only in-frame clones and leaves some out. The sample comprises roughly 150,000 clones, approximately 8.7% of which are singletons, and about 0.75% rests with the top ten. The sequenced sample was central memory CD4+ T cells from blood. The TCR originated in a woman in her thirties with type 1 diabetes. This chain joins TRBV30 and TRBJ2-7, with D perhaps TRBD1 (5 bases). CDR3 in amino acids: CAWSPDSIYEQYF. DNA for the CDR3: TGTGCCTGGAGTCCAGACAGTATCTACGAGCAGTACTTC.